A selection of T cell receptor beta chains follows, all from one sample in a study of CD8+CD57+ T cells in acquired aplastic anemia. Each CDR3 protein is one row after TCRdb ran MiXCR on the reads. The table includes 150,000 to 200,000 distinct CDR3 sequences, about 45% detected once. The sample comprised sorted CD4+, CD8+, or CD8+CD57+ T cells (not recorded which) from PBMCs. Every receptor here comes from a human donor with aplastic anemia. Each CDR3 is given with its conserved first and last residue. D genes are given only for firm matches. Size tells how often a clone was seen (once, few, many) or the class of an expanded clone, and some rows leave it out.

v_call,j_call,d_call,clone_size,cdr3_aa
TRBV20-1,TRBJ1-5,-,-,CSAQDRFNQPQHF
TRBV5-1,TRBJ1-4,-,-,CASSPDRATNEKLFF
TRBV24-1,TRBJ2-6,TRBD1,-,CATSARDRGIVNVLTF
TRBV19,TRBJ2-3,-,-,CASNDGPAGDTQYF
TRBV7-6,TRBJ2-1,TRBD2,many,CASSPGLASSTSYNEQFF
TRBV29-1,TRBJ2-3,TRBD2,-,CSVASSGPTDTQYF
TRBV2,TRBJ2-7,-,-,CASSEGGLTAEQYF
TRBV19,TRBJ2-1,TRBD1,once,CASSRTGSSYNEQFF
TRBV15,TRBJ2-3,-,-,CATSPTRERVTDTQYF
TRBV6-1,-,-,once,CASSDAGSSYEQYF
TRBV20-1,TRBJ2-3,TRBD2,many,CSAKGLAKADTQYF
TRBV11-1,TRBJ2-1,TRBD2,-,CASRPLAGGAYNEQFF
TRBV6-6,TRBJ1-2,-,many,CASSSRGGELVGYTF
TRBV29-1,TRBJ1-1,-,many,CSATSTARNTEAFF
TRBV29-1,TRBJ2-5,-,-,CSVDWGRETQYF
TRBV2,TRBJ2-3,-,-,CASIPTGEDTQYF
TRBV25-1,TRBJ2-7,-,-,CASIPATDYEQYF
TRBV29-1,TRBJ1-2,TRBD1,-,CSGAQGGYGYTF
TRBV9,TRBJ2-2,-,-,CASSATGNSGELFF
TRBV9,TRBJ1-6,TRBD1,-,CASSAGPGTGGSPLHF
TRBV29-1,TRBJ2-7,TRBD1,-,CSAVVGTGSSYEQYF
TRBV9,TRBJ1-1,-,-,CASSGPPQTNTEAFF
TRBV2,TRBJ1-4,-,many,CASTPPPAGFTEGKLFF
TRBV19,TRBJ1-1,-,-,CASSMGGSGTEAFF
TRBV7-8,TRBJ1-2,-,few,CASSLALRSYGYTF
TRBV25-1,TRBJ2-2,TRBD2,-,CASSTLAGGPTGELFF
TRBV29-1,TRBJ2-5,TRBD2,-,CSGGLAGGETQYF
TRBV4-1,TRBJ1-4,-,many,CASSQGPSTNEKLFF
TRBV4-3,TRBJ2-1,-,many,CASSQAGGGGNEQFF
TRBV7-9,TRBJ1-1,-,-,CASSLRGGSEAFF
TRBV13,TRBJ1-2,TRBD1,-,CASSPPQGAVGYGYTF
TRBV7-8,TRBJ1-6,-,-,CASSSPVLQNSPLHF
TRBV6-6,TRBJ2-5,-,many,CASSYGQGKETQYF
TRBV7-3,TRBJ1-5,-,-,CASSLAYGQPQHF
TRBV18,TRBJ1-6,-,-,CASSPSSYNSPLHF
TRBV3-1,TRBJ2-1,TRBD2,-,CASSPFSGVEQFF
TRBV5-1,TRBJ2-5,TRBD1,-,CASSPTGGPTSQETQYF
TRBV27,TRBJ1-2,-,-,CASSLSPKGYGYTF
TRBV12-3/TRBV12-4,TRBJ2-3,-,many,CASSQLGDTQYF
TRBV5-5,TRBJ1-2,-,few,CASSASSIYGYTF
TRBV20-1,TRBJ1-1,TRBD1,many,CSAAGQGAGTEAFF
TRBV9,TRBJ2-1,TRBD2,-,CASSVASGGPFNEQFF
TRBV20-1,TRBJ2-7,TRBD1,many,CSARGQGKVNEQYF